These 3 T cell receptor beta chains originate from one sample sequenced in a study of T cell repertoires in cytomegalovirus infection. One entry per CDR3 protein results from TCRdb running MiXCR on the reads. The sample carries 550,000 to 700,000 distinct CDR3 sequences, about 40% recorded once. These receptors' targets are unknown. This specimen consisted of cultured PBMCs, obtained from culture after CMV antigen stimulation. The source is a human donor in good health (CMV status not recorded). Some clones in this sample may be carry-over from other donors' samples.

This rearrangement joins TRBV9 to TRBJ2-7; D gene unclear. Germline V lookup: CDR1 SGDLS, CDR2 YYNGEE. Trimming pared 1 base from V and 2 bases from J, leaving 7 bases between. This CDR3 has 13 amino acids. The CDR3 sequence is CASSVRPAYEQYF. DNA of the CDR3: TGTGCCAGCAGCGTACGTCCAGCCTACGAGCAGTACTTC.

This chain joins TRBV7-9 and TRBJ1-3; 7 nucleotides line up with TRBD1. From germline, CDR1 is SEHNR and CDR2 FQNEAQ (reference sequence). The CDR3 is 18 amino acids. The ends lost 2 bases at V and 9 bases at J; junction bases unmatched: 19. CDR3 DNA sequence: TGTGCCAGCAGCTTACGTCGTGGGATCACAGGGGAACTGGCCACCATATATTTT. Encoded protein: CASSLRRGITGELATIYF.

The rearrangement links TRBV6-2 or TRBV6-3 to TRBJ2-5; no firm D call. This CDR3 comprises 12 residues. Deletions cut 2 bases from V and 5 bases from J, with 6 bases between. Germline V lookup: CDR1 MNHEY, CDR2 SVGEGT. The CDR3 region is CASSYAGETQYF. The CDR3 DNA sequence: TGTGCCAGCAGTTACGCTGGGGAGACCCAGTACTTC.